This T cell receptor beta chain originates from a study of CD8+ T cells in alopecia areata. Study-wide results and caveats: During tofacitinib treatment, many expanded lesional clones remained in scalp and blood. Alopecia totalis/universalis scalp especially showed more expanded CD8+ clones than normal scalp.

Extraction of RNA preceded its reverse transcription into cDNA, which served as the sequencing template. Measured with immunoSEQ multiplex PCR; TCRdb has only the in-frame clones, and not every one. The table records 150,000 to 200,000 clones, more than 55% of them present only once. With regard to this clone: Antigen specificity is unknown.

Treatment defined: oral pan-JAK inhibitor, 5-10 mg twice daily. The CDR3 is made up of 12 amino acids. V lost 1 base and J 4 bases, leaving 8 bases between the germline ends. Germline CDR1 and CDR2: GTSNPN and SVGIG (reference sequence). The sample in question was CD4+ T cells sorted from blood, obtained around week 50, from a patient treated with tofacitinib. The V and J genes are TRBV30 and TRBJ2-7, with D perhaps matching TRBD1 or TRBD2 (5 bases each). The TCR comes from a human donor with alopecia areata. The CDR3 nucleotides read TGTGCCTGGAGTGGGGGGATTTACGAGCAGTACTTC. Translation: CAWSGGIYEQYF.